This T cell receptor (beta chain) was observed in a study of CD8+ T cells in alopecia areata. Broader study findings: Lesional scalp, especially alopecia totalis/universalis, showed higher clonality than normal scalp.

Both peripheral blood and punch biopsies of lesional scalp skin were obtained from patients who had alopecia areata. Isolated RNA was reverse transcribed into cDNA used as the sequencing template. Profiled with immunoSEQ multiplex PCR; TCRdb holds only in-frame clones, not every one. This table has around 250,000 clones, less than 80% appearing once. Points on this clone: Its antigen is undetermined.

After removal of 4 bases from V and 7 bases from J, the junction contained 0 bases not matched to a gene. The CDR3 totals 12 residues. Germline CDR1 reads SGHAT; CDR2 reads FQNNGV. This clonotype was obtained from a human donor with alopecia areata. The material was CD4+ T cells sorted from blood, obtained at week 0. The V call is TRBV11-2, the J call TRBJ2-2, with 7 positions matching TRBD2. The CDR3 region has the DNA TGTGCCAGCAGCTGGACTAGCGGGGAGCTGTTTTTT. Its protein product is CASSWTSGELFF. The full variable domain, rest sourced from reference TRBV11-2 and TRBJ2-2, is EAGVAQSPRYKIIEKRQSVAFWCNPISGHATLYWYQQILGQGPKLLIQFQNNGVVDDSQLPKDRFSAERLKGVDSTLKIQPAKLEDSAVYLCASSWTSGELFFGEGSRLTVL.